This T cell receptor (beta chain) was captured by sequencing in a study of T-cell reconstitution after alpha-beta-depleted transplantation in children. Germline V CDR1 and CDR2: DFQATT, SNEGSKA (reference sequence). V lost 4 bases, J lost 6 bases, and 6 bases stayed unmatched. The CDR3 spans 13 residues. The TCRbeta library was prepared with unique molecular identifiers. In TCRdb, the PCR reads were re-called with MiXCR into one record per CDR3 protein. The sample holds approximately 97,000 distinct CDR3 sequences, approximately 6% seen once. This clonotype was seen repeatedly, ten times or more. The TCR was taken from a female patient aged 2 to 10 who had a stem cell transplant for Fanconi anemia, so the T cells may come from the graft donor. J is TRBJ2-7 and V is TRBV20-1; 10 positions agree with TRBD2. The input for sequencing was PBMCs, mostly from graft donor cells, taken 60 days after TCRalphabeta/CD19-depleted stem cell transplant. CDR3 coding DNA: TGCAGTGCTACTAGCGGGAGAACGGTCGAGCAGTACTTC. This encodes CSATSGRTVEQYF.